This section outlines one T cell receptor (beta chain) sequence together with its context. The data were obtained in a study of blood T cells in healthy people across ages. At least 7 million PBMCs were isolated per sample. Using a J-beta primer mix together with a sample-barcoded 5' primer, a second PCR was run for roughly 7 to 11 cycles. Every sample produced at least 2.5 million CDR3-containing paired-end reads. TCRdb re-called the 5' RACE reads through MiXCR, storing one row per CDR3 protein. In the table there are over a million distinct CDR3 sequences, 35% to 50% of which are singletons. The CDR3 spans 14 residues. V was pared by 5 bases and J by 7 bases, with 7 bases of the junction left unmatched.

The sequence was collected from a woman between 55 and 75 years old in good health. Sequencing was carried out using blood. The chain links TRBV12-3 or TRBV12-4 to TRBJ2-1, with 8 bases lining up with TRBD2. CDR3 coding DNA: TGTGCCAGCAGTAAGGGACTAGTCCAAAATGAGCAGTTCTTC. Translating it yields CASSKGLVQNEQFF.